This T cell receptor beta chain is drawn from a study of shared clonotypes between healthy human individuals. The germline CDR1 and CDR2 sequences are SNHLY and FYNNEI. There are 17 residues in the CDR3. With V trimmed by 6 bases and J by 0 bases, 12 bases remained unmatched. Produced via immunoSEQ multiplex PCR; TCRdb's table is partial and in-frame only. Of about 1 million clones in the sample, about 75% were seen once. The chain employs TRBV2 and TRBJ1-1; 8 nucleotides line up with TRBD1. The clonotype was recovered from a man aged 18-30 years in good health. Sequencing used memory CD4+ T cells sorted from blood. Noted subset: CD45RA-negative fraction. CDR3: CASRPGGPRIVNTEAFF. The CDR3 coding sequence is TGTGCCAGCAGGCCAGGGGGCCCGCGGATCGTGAACACTGAAGCTTTCTTT.